Following are 2 T cell receptor beta chains from one sample sequenced in a study of T-cell reconstitution after alpha-beta-depleted transplantation in children. During its preparation, the TCRbeta library received unique molecular identifiers. One entry per CDR3 protein, called by TCRdb with MiXCR from the PCR reads. Altogether 750,000 to 950,000 distinct CDR3 sequences are present, around 17% being singletons, with the ten largest covering approximately 5%. This material consisted of PBMCs, mostly from graft donor cells, taken 360 days after TCRalphabeta/CD19-depleted stem cell transplant. The receptors derive from a male patient younger than 18 who had a stem cell transplant for acute lymphoblastic leukemia, so the T cells may come from the graft donor.

This chain joins TRBV4-2 and TRBJ2-3; D is uncertain. The CDR3 spans 14 residues. V was clipped by 0 bases and J by 10 bases, with 14 bases between them. Germline-derived CDR1 and CDR2 are LGHNA and YNFKEQ. CDR3 in DNA: TGTGCCAGCAGCCAAGATGGCCAGTTTGGGTCGCAGTATTTT. This encodes CASSQDGQFGSQYF.

The V and J genes are TRBV6-4 and TRBJ2-1; 14 positions agree with TRBD2. This CDR3 contains 14 residues. J was trimmed by 9 bases and V by 4 bases; bases with no gene match: 2. From germline, CDR1 is MRHNA and CDR2 SNTAGT. CDR3 protein: CASSVGLAGVEQFF. CDR3 sequence (DNA): TGTGCCAGCAGTGTGGGACTAGCGGGAGTTGAGCAGTTCTTC.